This paragraph reports one T cell receptor (beta chain). This record belongs to a study of shared clonotypes between healthy human individuals. The CDR3 is 11 amino acids. Trimming took 3 bases from V and 7 from J, leaving 6 bases between them. CDR1 and CDR2 from the germline V gene are SNHLY and FYNNEI. TCRdb keeps only in-frame clones here, not all; method: immunoSEQ multiplex PCR. The sample yields approximately 1.5 million clones, roughly 98.5% seen once. This clonotype was sampled from a man aged 25 to 40 in good health. The sequenced sample was naive CD4+ T cells sorted from blood. Subset noted: CD45RA+ positively selected. The V gene is TRBV2, the J gene TRBJ2-5; TRBD2 might be the D (5 bases). The CDR3 nucleotides read TGTGCCAGCAGTGAGGCGGGGACCCAGTACTTC. Translated, it gives CASSEAGTQYF.